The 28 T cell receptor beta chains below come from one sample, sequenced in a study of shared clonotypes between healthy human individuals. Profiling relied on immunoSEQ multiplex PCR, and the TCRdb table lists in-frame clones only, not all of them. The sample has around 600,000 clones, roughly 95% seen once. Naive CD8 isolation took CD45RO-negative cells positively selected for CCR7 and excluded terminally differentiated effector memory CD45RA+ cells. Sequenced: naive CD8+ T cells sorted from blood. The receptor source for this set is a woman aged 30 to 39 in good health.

As DNA, the CDR3 is TGTGCCAGCGTGACAGGGAACGAGCAGTACTTC. Residues: CASVTGNEQYF. The genes are TRBV25-1 and TRBJ2-7; 7 nucleotides agree with TRBD1. This CDR3 spans 11 amino acids. V shed 8 bases, J shed 5 bases, and the junction held 3 bases outside the gene matches. The V gene's germline CDR1 is MGHDK and CDR2 SYGVNS.

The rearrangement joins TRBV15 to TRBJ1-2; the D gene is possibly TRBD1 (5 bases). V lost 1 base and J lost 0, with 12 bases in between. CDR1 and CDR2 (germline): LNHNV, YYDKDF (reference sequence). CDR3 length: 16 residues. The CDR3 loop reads CATSRVPLDTNYGYTF. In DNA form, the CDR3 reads TGTGCCACCAGCAGAGTACCCTTGGACACTAACTATGGCTACACCTTC.

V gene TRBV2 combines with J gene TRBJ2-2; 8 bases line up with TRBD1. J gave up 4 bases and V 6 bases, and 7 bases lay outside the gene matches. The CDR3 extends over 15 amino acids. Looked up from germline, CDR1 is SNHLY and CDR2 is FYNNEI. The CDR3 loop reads CASRGQAETTGELFF. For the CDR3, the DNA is TGTGCCAGCAGGGGACAGGCCGAGACCACCGGGGAGCTGTTTTTT.

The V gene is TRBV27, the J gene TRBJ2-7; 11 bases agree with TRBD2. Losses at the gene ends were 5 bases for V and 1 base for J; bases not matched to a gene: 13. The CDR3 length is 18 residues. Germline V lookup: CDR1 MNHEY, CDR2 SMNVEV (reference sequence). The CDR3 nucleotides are TGTGCCAGCAGTCCTCGGCTAGCGGGAGGCTCCCCGTCCTACGAGCAGTACTTC. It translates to CASSPRLAGGSPSYEQYF.

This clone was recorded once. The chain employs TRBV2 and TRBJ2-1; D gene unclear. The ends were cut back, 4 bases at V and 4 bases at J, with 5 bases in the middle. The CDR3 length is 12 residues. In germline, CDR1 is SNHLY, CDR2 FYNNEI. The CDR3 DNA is TGTGCCAGCAGTGTAGATTACAATGAGCAGTTCTTC. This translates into CASSVDYNEQFF.

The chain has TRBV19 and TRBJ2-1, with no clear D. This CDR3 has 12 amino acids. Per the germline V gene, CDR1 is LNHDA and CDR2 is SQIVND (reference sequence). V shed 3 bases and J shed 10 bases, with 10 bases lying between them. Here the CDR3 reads CASSIDGLEQFF. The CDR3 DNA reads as TGTGCCAGTAGTATTGATGGATTGGAGCAGTTCTTC.

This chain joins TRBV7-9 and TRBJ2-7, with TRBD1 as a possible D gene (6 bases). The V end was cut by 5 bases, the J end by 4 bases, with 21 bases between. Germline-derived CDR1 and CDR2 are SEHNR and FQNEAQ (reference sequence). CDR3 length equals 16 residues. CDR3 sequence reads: CASSPGRGTRFYEQYF. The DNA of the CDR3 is TGTGCCAGCAGCCCCGGAAGGGGGACCCGGTTTTACGAGCAGTACTTC.

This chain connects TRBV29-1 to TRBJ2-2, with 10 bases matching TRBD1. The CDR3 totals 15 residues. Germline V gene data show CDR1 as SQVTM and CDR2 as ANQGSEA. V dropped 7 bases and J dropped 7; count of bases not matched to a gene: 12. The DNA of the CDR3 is TGCAGCGGCGGCCCGACAGGGGGCGAGAACGGGGAGCTGTTTTTT. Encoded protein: CSGGPTGGENGELFF.

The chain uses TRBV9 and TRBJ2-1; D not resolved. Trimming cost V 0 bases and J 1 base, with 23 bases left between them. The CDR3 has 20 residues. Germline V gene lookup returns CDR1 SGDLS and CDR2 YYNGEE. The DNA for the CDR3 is TGTGCCAGCAGCGTAGAGGAGTCAAGCGCATCCGACCTTTCCTACAATGAGCAGTTCTTC. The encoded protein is CASSVEESSASDLSYNEQFF.

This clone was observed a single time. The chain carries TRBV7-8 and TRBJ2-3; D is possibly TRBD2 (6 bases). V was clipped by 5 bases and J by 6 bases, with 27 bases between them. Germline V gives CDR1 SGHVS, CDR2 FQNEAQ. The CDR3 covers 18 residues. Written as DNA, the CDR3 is TGTGCCAGCAGCCCTCTAAGGGTCGGGAGAACTAAGGCGGATACGCAGTATTTT. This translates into CASSPLRVGRTKADTQYF.

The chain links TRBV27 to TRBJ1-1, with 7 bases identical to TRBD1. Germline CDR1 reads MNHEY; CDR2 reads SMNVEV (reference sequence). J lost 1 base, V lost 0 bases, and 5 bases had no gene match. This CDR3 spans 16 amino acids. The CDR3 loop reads CASSLSYRGKNTEAFF. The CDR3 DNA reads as TGTGCCAGCAGTTTATCGTACAGGGGAAAGAACACTGAAGCTTTCTTT.

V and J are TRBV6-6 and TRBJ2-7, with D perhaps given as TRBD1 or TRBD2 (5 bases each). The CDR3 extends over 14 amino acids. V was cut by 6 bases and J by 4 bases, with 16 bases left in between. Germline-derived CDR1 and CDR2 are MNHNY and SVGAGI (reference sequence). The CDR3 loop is CASSPWGSGYEQYF. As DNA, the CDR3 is TGTGCCAGCAGCCCTTGGGGGTCTGGTTACGAGCAGTACTTC.

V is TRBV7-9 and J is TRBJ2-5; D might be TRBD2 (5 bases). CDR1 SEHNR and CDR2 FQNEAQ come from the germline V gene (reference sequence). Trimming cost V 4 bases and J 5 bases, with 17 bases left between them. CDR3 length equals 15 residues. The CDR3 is CASSSPPGLGETQYF. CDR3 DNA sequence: TGTGCCAGCAGCTCGCCTCCGGGATTGGGTGAGACCCAGTACTTC.

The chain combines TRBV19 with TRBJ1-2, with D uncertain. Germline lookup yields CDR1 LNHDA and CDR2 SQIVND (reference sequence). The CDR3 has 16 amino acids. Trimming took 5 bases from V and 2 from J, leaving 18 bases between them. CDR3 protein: CASSAYRLDVNYGYTF. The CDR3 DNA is TGTGCCAGTAGTGCCTACCGCCTGGACGTGAACTATGGCTACACCTTC.

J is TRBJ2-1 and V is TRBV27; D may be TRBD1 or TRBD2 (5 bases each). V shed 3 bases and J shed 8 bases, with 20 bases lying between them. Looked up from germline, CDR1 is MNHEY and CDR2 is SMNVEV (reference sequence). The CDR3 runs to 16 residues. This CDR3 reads CASSFGLLGGGHEQFF. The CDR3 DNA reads TGTGCCAGCAGTTTTGGTCTACTGGGTGGGGGACATGAGCAGTTCTTC.

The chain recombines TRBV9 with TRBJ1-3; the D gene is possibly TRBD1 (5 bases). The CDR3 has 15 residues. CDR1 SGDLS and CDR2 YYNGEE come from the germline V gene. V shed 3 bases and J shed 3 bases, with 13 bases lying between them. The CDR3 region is CASSAGTGDGNTIYF. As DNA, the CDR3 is TGTGCCAGCAGCGCCGGGACGGGTGATGGAAACACCATATATTTT.

CDR3 nucleotides: TGTGCCACCAGCAGAGATCAAGGCTTGGTCGGGGAGCTGTTTTTT. Translating gives CATSRDQGLVGELFF. The chain has TRBV15 and TRBJ2-2; no clear D. V was clipped by 0 bases and J by 7 bases, with 12 bases between them. This CDR3 spans 15 amino acids. The germline V gene has CDR1 LNHNV and CDR2 YYDKDF (reference sequence). Using reference TRBV15 and TRBJ2-2 for the parts outside the CDR3, the full variable domain is DAMVIQNPRYQVTQFGKPVTLSCSQTLNHNVMYWYQQKSSQAPKLLFHYYDKDFNNEADTPDNFQSRRPNTSFCFLDIRSPGLGDTAMYLCATSRDQGLVGELFFGEGSRLTVL.

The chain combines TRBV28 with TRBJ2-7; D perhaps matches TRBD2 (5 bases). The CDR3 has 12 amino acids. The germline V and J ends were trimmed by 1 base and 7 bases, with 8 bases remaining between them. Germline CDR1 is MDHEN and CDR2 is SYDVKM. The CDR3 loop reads CASSLYGSEQYF. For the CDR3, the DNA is TGTGCCAGCAGTTTATATGGGAGTGAGCAGTACTTC.

The CDR3 DNA reads TGCAGTGTCGACAGGGAAGATGGCTACACCTTC. Its protein product is CSVDREDGYTF. This chain uses TRBV20-1 with TRBJ1-2; TRBD1 matches at 7 bases. The CDR3 covers 11 residues. V was clipped by 7 bases and J by 6 bases; unmatched bases: 5. Germline values: CDR1 DFQATT, CDR2 SNEGSKA (reference sequence).

DNA of the CDR3: TGTGCCAGTAGTATAAGCGGGAGGTCCCGGGGAGATACGCAGTATTTT. Residues: CASSISGRSRGDTQYF. The chain uses TRBV19 and TRBJ2-3; 9 bases are a match to TRBD2. The CDR3 is 16 residues long. CDR1 and CDR2 (germline): LNHDA, SQIVND (reference sequence). The ends lost 2 bases at V and 5 bases at J; junction bases unmatched: 8.

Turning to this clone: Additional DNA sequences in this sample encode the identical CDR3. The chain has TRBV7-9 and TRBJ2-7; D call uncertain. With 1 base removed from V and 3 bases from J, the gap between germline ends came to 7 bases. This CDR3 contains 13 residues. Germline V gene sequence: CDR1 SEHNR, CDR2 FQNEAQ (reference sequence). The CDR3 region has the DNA TGTGCCAGCAGCTTAGAGTCCGGCTACGAGCAGTACTTC. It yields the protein CASSLESGYEQYF.

CDR3 in amino acids: CASRIYEQYF. CDR3 DNA sequence: TGTGCCAGCAGAATCTACGAGCAGTACTTC. The chain recombines TRBV12-1 with TRBJ2-7. TRBV12-1 represents a pseudogene. The CDR3 runs 10 residues.

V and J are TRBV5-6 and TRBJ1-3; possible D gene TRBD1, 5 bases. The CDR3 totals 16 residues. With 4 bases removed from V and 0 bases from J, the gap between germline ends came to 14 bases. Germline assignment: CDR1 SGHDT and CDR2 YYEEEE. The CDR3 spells CASSGGTGSSGNTIYF. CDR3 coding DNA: TGTGCCAGCAGCGGGGGGACGGGGAGCTCTGGAAACACCATATATTTT. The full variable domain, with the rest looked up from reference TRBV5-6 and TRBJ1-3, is DAGVTQSPTHLIKTRGQQVTLRCSPKSGHDTVSWYQQALGQGPQFIFQYYEEEERQRGNFPDRFSGHQFPNYSSELNVNALLLGDSALYLCASSGGTGSSGNTIYFGEGSWLTVV.

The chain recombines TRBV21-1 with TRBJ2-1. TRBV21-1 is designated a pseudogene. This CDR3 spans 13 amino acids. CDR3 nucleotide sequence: TGTGCCAGCAGCAAGTTATCTCGACCTTTGAAGTTCTTC. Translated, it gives CASSKLSRPLKFF.

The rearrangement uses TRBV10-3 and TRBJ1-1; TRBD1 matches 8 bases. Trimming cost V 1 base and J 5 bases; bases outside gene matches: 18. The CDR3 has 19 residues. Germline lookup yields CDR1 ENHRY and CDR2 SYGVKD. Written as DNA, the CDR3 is TGTGCCATCAGTGAGTTACAGATAGGGTTGGACAGGGTTGATACTGAAGCTTTCTTT. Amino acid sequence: CAISELQIGLDRVDTEAFF.

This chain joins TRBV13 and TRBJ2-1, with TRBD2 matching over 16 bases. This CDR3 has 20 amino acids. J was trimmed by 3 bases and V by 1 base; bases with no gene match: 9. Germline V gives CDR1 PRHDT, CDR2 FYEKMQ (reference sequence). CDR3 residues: CASSLAPGLAGGMIYNEQFF. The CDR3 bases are TGTGCCAGCAGCTTAGCACCGGGACTAGCGGGAGGGATGATCTACAATGAGCAGTTCTTC.

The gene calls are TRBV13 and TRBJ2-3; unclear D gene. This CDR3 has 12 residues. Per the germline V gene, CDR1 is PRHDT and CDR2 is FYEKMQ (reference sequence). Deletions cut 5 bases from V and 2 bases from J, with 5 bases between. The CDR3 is CASSPYTDTQYF. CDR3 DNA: TGTGCCAGCAGCCCGTACACAGATACGCAGTATTTT.

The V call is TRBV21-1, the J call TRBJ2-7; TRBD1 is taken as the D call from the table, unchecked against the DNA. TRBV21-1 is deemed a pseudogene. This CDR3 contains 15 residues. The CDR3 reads CASSKEGESSYEQYF. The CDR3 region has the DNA TGTGCCAGCAGCAAAGAGGGGGAGAGCTCCTACGAGCAGTACTTC.